A single sample gave rise to the 5 T cell receptor beta chains below, sequenced in a study of cytomegalovirus exposure and HLA in healthy donors. Amplification used 60 Vbeta primers and 13 Jbeta primers. The protocol was immunoSEQ multiplex PCR, while the TCRdb copy is restricted to in-frame clones and leaves out a portion. The sample has approximately 140,000 clones; 70% to 90% are singletons. The sample consisted of PBMCs. Source of these receptors: a woman between 35 and 50 years old in good health and CMV-seropositive.

This rearrangement joins TRBV5-1 to TRBJ1-3, with D perhaps matching TRBD1 (5 bases). Looked up from germline, CDR1 is SGHRS and CDR2 is YFSETQ. CDR3 size: 14 residues. The V gene lost 4 bases and the J gene lost 0 bases, with 8 bases spanning the gap. The CDR3 spells CASSTGGSGNTIYF. Here the CDR3 DNA reads TGCGCCAGCAGCACCGGGGGCTCTGGAAACACCATATATTTT.

V and J are TRBV5-6 and TRBJ2-1; 10 nucleotides agree with TRBD2. V was pared by 1 base and J by 5 bases, with 3 bases of the junction left unmatched. Germline V lookup: CDR1 SGHDT, CDR2 YYEEEE. The CDR3 covers 15 residues. The CDR3, as DNA: TGTGCCAGCAGCTTGAGCGGGGGGGCCCACAATGAGCAGTTCTTC. Protein product: CASSLSGGAHNEQFF. Looking up the rest from reference TRBV5-6 and TRBJ2-1 gives the full variable domain: DAGVTQSPTHLIKTRGQQVTLRCSPKSGHDTVSWYQQALGQGPQFIFQYYEEEERQRGNFPDRFSGHQFPNYSSELNVNALLLGDSALYLCASSLSGGAHNEQFFGPGTRLTVL.

The V gene is TRBV30, the J gene TRBJ1-2, with TRBD1 matching over 7 bases. This CDR3 is 15 amino acids long. The germline V gene encodes CDR1 GTSNPN and CDR2 SVGIG (reference sequence). Unmatched junction bases numbered 9, after V lost 5 bases and J lost 0 bases. CDR3 residues: CAWWLTGTSNYGYTF. In nucleotides, the CDR3 is TGTGCCTGGTGGCTGACAGGGACTTCTAACTATGGCTACACCTTC. The complete variable domain, with remaining parts taken from reference TRBV30 and TRBJ1-2, reads SQTIHQWPATLVQPVGSPLSLECTVEGTSNPNLYWYRQAAGRGLQLLFYSVGIGQISSEVPQNLSASRPQDRQFILSSKKLLLSDSGFYLCAWWLTGTSNYGYTFGSGTRLTVV.

The rearrangement joins TRBV6-5 to TRBJ2-2; 7 positions match TRBD2. Looked up from germline, CDR1 is MNHEY and CDR2 is SVGAGI. The V segment lost 6 bases and the J segment 5 bases; nucleotides outside the gene matches: 6. The CDR3 covers 14 residues. The chain's CDR3 is CASRMGSGTGELFF. The DNA for the CDR3 is TGTGCCAGCAGGATGGGTAGCGGGACCGGGGAGCTGTTTTTT.

This clone appeared a single time. J is TRBJ1-4 and V is TRBV5-1, with D perhaps TRBD1 (6 bases). Per the germline V gene, CDR1 is SGHRS and CDR2 is YFSETQ. V gave up 1 base and J gave up 6 bases, with 7 bases separating them. The length of the CDR3 is 13 residues. The CDR3 spells CASSLRTDEKLFF. CDR3 nucleotide sequence: TGCGCCAGCAGCTTGCGGACAGATGAAAAACTGTTTTTT. The full variable domain, its missing parts supplied by reference TRBV5-1 and TRBJ1-4, is KAGVTQTPRYLIKTRGQQVTLSCSPISGHRSVSWYQQTPGQGLQFLFEYFSETQRNKGNFPGRFSGRQFSNSRSEMNVSTLELGDSALYLCASSLRTDEKLFFGSGTQLSVL.